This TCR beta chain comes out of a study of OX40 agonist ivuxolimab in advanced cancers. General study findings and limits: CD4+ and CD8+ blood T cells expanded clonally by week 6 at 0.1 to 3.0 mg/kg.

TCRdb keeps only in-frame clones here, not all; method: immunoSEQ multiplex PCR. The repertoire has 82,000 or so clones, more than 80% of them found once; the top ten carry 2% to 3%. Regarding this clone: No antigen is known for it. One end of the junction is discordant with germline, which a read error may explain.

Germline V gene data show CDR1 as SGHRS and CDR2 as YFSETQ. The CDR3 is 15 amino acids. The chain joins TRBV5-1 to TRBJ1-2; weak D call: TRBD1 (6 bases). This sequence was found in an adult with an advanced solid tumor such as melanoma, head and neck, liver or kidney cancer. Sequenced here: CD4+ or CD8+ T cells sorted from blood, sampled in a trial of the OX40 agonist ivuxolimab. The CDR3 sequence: CAGSLVDRPAGGYTF. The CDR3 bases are TGCGCCGGCAGCTTGGTTGACAGGCCCGCGGGTGGCTACACCTTC.